A single sample is the source of the 6 T cell receptor beta chains below, sequenced in a study of T cell responses to AZD1222 COVID-19 vaccine. Some clones are missing from TCRdb's copy, which holds only in-frame ones; the method was immunoSEQ multiplex PCR. The sample holds more than 85,000 clones, 70% to 90% seen once. Specimen: peripheral blood, collected on day 0 of AZD1222 vaccination. These receptors were taken from an adult in good health.

This clone occurred a few times. The V call is TRBV27, the J call TRBJ2-7; 10 bases fit TRBD1. The germline V gene encodes CDR1 MNHEY and CDR2 SMNVEV (reference sequence). V lost 6 bases to trimming and J lost 2 bases; unmatched junction nucleotides: 1. The CDR3 extends over 13 amino acids. CDR3 residues: CASRGQGAYEQYF. CDR3 sequence (DNA): TGTGCCAGCAGAGGACAGGGGGCCTACGAGCAGTACTTC.

The J gene is TRBJ1-5, the V gene TRBV27, with D perhaps TRBD1 (5 bases). The germline gives CDR1 MNHEY, CDR2 SMNVEV (reference sequence). The CDR3 is made up of 12 amino acids. The V end was cut by 3 bases, the J end by 7 bases, with 7 bases between. The CDR3 coding sequence is TGTGCCAGCAGTTTTTGGGGGCAGCCCCAGCATTTT. This translates into CASSFWGQPQHF.

The chain couples TRBV5-1 to TRBJ1-2, with 8 bases identical to TRBD1. The CDR3 contains 15 residues. V lost 0 bases, J lost 4 bases, and 5 bases stayed unmatched. Germline V gene sequence: CDR1 SGHRS, CDR2 YFSETQ. CDR3 nucleotides: TGCGCCAGCAGCTTGGATGGGACAGGCCCCTATGGCTACACCTTC. Translation gives CASSLDGTGPYGYTF.

This chain uses TRBV28 with TRBJ1-3; D may be TRBD1 (5 bases). This CDR3 region has 18 residues. CDR1 is MDHEN and CDR2 is SYDVKM in the germline V gene. Trimming pared 6 bases from V and 4 bases from J, leaving 25 bases between. CDR3 DNA: TGTGCCAGCAGGAGGGGAAACAGGTGGGGACTTCTAGGAAACACCATATATTTT. As protein: CASRRGNRWGLLGNTIYF.

This chain joins TRBV18 and TRBJ2-1, with 7 positions matching TRBD2. With 0 bases clipped from V and 2 bases from J, the junction kept 7 bases outside the gene matches. Germline V gene lookup returns CDR1 KGHSH and CDR2 LQKENI. This CDR3 has 17 amino acids. The DNA for the CDR3 is TGTGCCAGCTCACCACCGGGGGGGAGAGGGACCTACAATGAGCAGTTCTTC. Encoded protein: CASSPPGGRGTYNEQFF.

This clone showed up just once. The rearrangement joins TRBV2 to TRBJ1-4; the D is unclear. CDR3 length equals 14 residues. With 4 bases removed from V and 8 bases from J, the gap between germline ends came to 14 bases. CDR1 SNHLY and CDR2 FYNNEI come from the germline V gene. The CDR3 nucleotides are TGTGCCAGCAGTGCGAGGGAAGCACGAGAAAAACTGTTTTTT. This encodes CASSAREAREKLFF.